The 32 T cell receptor beta chains in this list originate from one sample, sequenced in a study of blood T cell repertoires in COVID-19. The data were produced by immunoSEQ multiplex PCR, yet TCRdb's version contains in-frame clones alone and is incomplete. The sample records some 87,000 clones, about 78% being singletons. The sample comprised peripheral blood. Source of these receptors: a man between 45 and 60 years old who had recovered from COVID-19.

The rearrangement joins TRBV10-3 to TRBJ1-3; no reliable D call. The germline gives CDR1 ENHRY, CDR2 SYGVKD. The CDR3 spans 13 residues. V lost 4 bases, J lost 0 bases, and 4 bases lay in between. The CDR3 sequence: CAISGGSGNTIYF. The CDR3 coding sequence is TGTGCCATCAGTGGAGGCTCTGGAAACACCATATATTTT.

V gene TRBV15 combines with J gene TRBJ1-5, with a tentative D call TRBD1 (5 bases). The CDR3 extends over 17 amino acids. V shed 3 bases and J shed 3 bases, with 18 bases lying between them. Germline CDR1 LNHNV, CDR2 YYDKDF (reference sequence). CDR3 region: CATSRFPPDTSNQPQHF. The CDR3 bases are TGTGCCACCAGCAGGTTTCCCCCGGACACTTCCAATCAGCCCCAGCATTTT.

The chain carries TRBV19 and TRBJ1-1, with 7 bases matching TRBD1. The junction had 4 bases not matched to a gene; V was cut back by 5 bases and J by 10 bases. This CDR3 region has 11 residues. Germline V gene sequence: CDR1 LNHDA, CDR2 SQIVND (reference sequence). CDR3 in DNA: TGTGCCAGTAGTCTTACAGGGGCAGCTTTCTTT. This gives the protein CASSLTGAAFF.

Here the CDR3 DNA reads TGTGCCAGCAGTAGTGGACTAGGGGACGGGGAGCTGTTTTTT. Protein product: CASSSGLGDGELFF. V usage is TRBV7-3 and J usage is TRBJ2-2; TRBD2 aligns across 7 bases. J lost 7 bases, V lost 6 bases, and 8 bases had no gene match. Per the germline V gene, CDR1 is SGHTA and CDR2 is FQGTGA. There are 14 residues in the CDR3. Complete variable domain (other parts from reference TRBV7-3 and TRBJ2-2): GAGVSQTPSNKVTEKGKYVELRCDPISGHTALYWYRQSLGQGPEFLIYFQGTGAADDSGLPNDRFFAVRPEGSVSTLKIQRTERGDSAVYLCASSSGLGDGELFFGEGSRLTVL.

The chain links TRBV5-1 to TRBJ2-2, with unresolved D. CDR1 and CDR2 from the germline V gene are SGHRS and YFSETQ. The CDR3 runs 13 residues. V lost 4 bases, J lost 4 bases, and 8 bases lay in between. The CDR3 nucleotides read TGCGCCAGCAGCGAGGCATTCACCGGGGAGCTGTTTTTT. Translation: CASSEAFTGELFF.

The rearrangement joins TRBV27 to TRBJ1-1; possible D gene TRBD1, 6 bases. The germline V gene has CDR1 MNHEY and CDR2 SMNVEV (reference sequence). This CDR3 has 13 amino acids. Trimming removed 2 bases from V and 5 bases from J, with 9 bases in between. Here the CDR3 DNA reads TGTGCCAGCAGTTTACAGGGGTGGACTGAAGCTTTCTTT. Protein product: CASSLQGWTEAFF.

This chain uses TRBV2 with TRBJ1-1, with D perhaps TRBD1 (6 bases). The CDR3 has 14 residues. Trimming took off 5 bases at V and 8 bases at J, with 18 bases between the two ends. The germline V gene has CDR1 SNHLY and CDR2 FYNNEI. The CDR3 nucleotides are TGTGCCAGCAGTAATTTGGACAGAAGTTTAGAAGCTTTCTTT. Translation: CASSNLDRSLEAFF. The whole variable domain, filled in from reference TRBV2 and TRBJ1-1, reads EPEVTQTPSHQVTQMGQEVILRCVPISNHLYFYWYRQILGQKVEFLVSFYNNEISEKSEIFDDQFSVERPDGSNFTLKIRSTKLEDSAMYFCASSNLDRSLEAFFGQGTRLTVV.

This chain links TRBV19 with TRBJ2-3; 7 bases line up with TRBD2. The CDR3 covers 13 residues. V lost 9 bases, J lost 6 bases, and 9 bases stayed unmatched. The V gene's germline CDR1 is LNHDA and CDR2 SQIVND (reference sequence). This CDR3 is CASRRTSEDTQYF. The CDR3 nucleotides are TGTGCCAGCCGCCGTACTAGCGAGGATACGCAGTATTTT.

The J gene is TRBJ2-3, the V gene TRBV5-4; possible D gene TRBD2, 6 bases. The CDR3 totals 18 residues. Trimming pared 1 base from V and 0 bases from J, leaving 18 bases between. Germline CDR1 and CDR2: SGHNT and YYREEE (reference sequence). CDR3 region: CASSLFGWGDQSTDTQYF. The CDR3 nucleotides are TGTGCCAGCAGCTTGTTTGGCTGGGGGGACCAAAGCACAGATACGCAGTATTTT. Supplemented by reference TRBV5-4 and TRBJ2-3, the full variable domain reads ETGVTQSPTHLIKTRGQQVTLRCSSQSGHNTVSWYQQALGQGPQFIFQYYREEENGRGNFPPRFSGLQFPNYSSELNVNALELDDSALYLCASSLFGWGDQSTDTQYFGPGTRLTVL.

The J gene is TRBJ1-3, the V gene TRBV9, with D possibly TRBD1 on 6 matching bases. Germline V gene sequence: CDR1 SGDLS, CDR2 YYNGEE. V dropped 4 bases and J dropped 4 bases, with 18 bases sitting between them. CDR3 length equals 16 residues. The CDR3 protein is CASSSRHRVGGNTIYF. The CDR3, as DNA: TGTGCCAGCAGCTCTCGTCACAGGGTCGGCGGAAACACCATATATTTT.

In this sample, this clone turned up once. The V and J genes are TRBV5-6 and TRBJ2-2; D remains unclear. The germline V gene has CDR1 SGHDT and CDR2 YYEEEE. The CDR3 runs to 14 residues. V gave up 0 bases and J gave up 6 bases, with 9 bases separating them. In nucleotides, the CDR3 is TGTGCCAGCAGCTTGGACTGGAGTTCCGGGGAGCTGTTTTTT. Protein sequence: CASSLDWSSGELFF.

V gene TRBV7-9 combines with J gene TRBJ1-5, with D tentatively TRBD1 (5 bases). Trimming left V 5 bases short and J 6 bases short, with 11 bases between. The germline V gene encodes CDR1 SEHNR and CDR2 FQNEAQ (reference sequence). The CDR3 runs 13 residues. CDR3 region: CASSPGGGQPQHF. DNA for the CDR3: TGTGCCAGCAGCCCGGGGGGGGGTCAGCCCCAGCATTTT.

The CDR3 DNA sequence: TGTGCCAGCAGCTTGGGCCAGGAACGGAACGGCGAGCAGTACTTC. Protein product: CASSLGQERNGEQYF. The chain employs TRBV5-4 and TRBJ2-7; D is undetermined. Trimming left V 0 bases short and J 6 bases short, with 16 bases between. Germline CDR1 SGHNT, CDR2 YYREEE (reference sequence). This CDR3 is 15 amino acids long.

The rearrangement links TRBV20-1 to TRBJ2-7; D might be TRBD1 (6 bases). Germline V gene lookup returns CDR1 DFQATT and CDR2 SNEGSKA (reference sequence). V lost 3 bases, J lost 6 bases, and 18 bases lay in between. The CDR3 has 14 residues. For the CDR3, the DNA is TGCAGTGCTAGTAGGGACACGAGTCCTGGCGAGCAGTACTTC. It translates to CSASRDTSPGEQYF.

The chain joins TRBV7-8 to TRBJ2-2; a possible D gene is TRBD1 (5 bases). From germline, CDR1 is SGHVS and CDR2 FQNEAQ. V was pared by 3 bases and J by 0 bases, with 20 bases between. The CDR3 consists of 19 residues. The CDR3 nucleotides read TGTGCCAGCAGCTTTCCTAGTCGGGTCAGGGCCACGAACACCGGGGAGCTGTTTTTT. Translated: CASSFPSRVRATNTGELFF.

Only a few counts were recorded for this clone. This chain uses TRBV5-4 with TRBJ1-1; D perhaps matches TRBD1 (5 bases). The CDR3 spans 13 residues. Deletions cut 3 bases from V and 7 bases from J, with 13 bases between. Germline values: CDR1 SGHNT, CDR2 YYREEE (reference sequence). The CDR3 spells CASSYGQRLEAFF. CDR3 coding DNA: TGTGCCAGCAGCTATGGACAAAGACTTGAAGCTTTCTTT.

The rearrangement links TRBV9 to TRBJ2-2, with D uncertain. CDR1 and CDR2 (germline): SGDLS, YYNGEE. V lost 0 bases, J lost 4 bases, and 10 bases lay in between. This CDR3 is built from 15 residues. As DNA, the CDR3 is TGTGCCAGCAGCGTAGATGGCCACCGCACCGGGGAGCTGTTTTTT. It specifies CASSVDGHRTGELFF.

J is TRBJ2-1 and V is TRBV7-3; D call uncertain. The germline V gene has CDR1 SGHTA and CDR2 FQGTGA. The CDR3 totals 16 residues. Deletions cut 1 base from V and 2 bases from J, with 12 bases between. CDR3 region: CASSLSGGTTYNEQFF. The CDR3 DNA reads TGTGCCAGCAGCTTAAGTGGCGGTACCACCTACAATGAGCAGTTCTTC.

Here the CDR3 DNA reads TGTGCCAGCAGCTGGGAGGGTTACGAGCAGTACTTC. It yields the protein CASSWEGYEQYF. This rearrangement joins TRBV5-6 to TRBJ2-7; 7 nucleotides agree with TRBD2. The germline CDR1 and CDR2 sequences are SGHDT and YYEEEE. The ends lost 3 bases at V and 4 bases at J; junction bases unmatched: 1. The CDR3 sequence is 12 residues long.

In DNA, the CDR3 is TGTGCCAGCTCACCACCGCCAGGGGTGAATTCACCCCTCCACTTT. This codes for CASSPPPGVNSPLHF. The chain joins TRBV18 to TRBJ1-6; possibly TRBD1 for D (6 bases). The V end was cut by 0 bases, the J end by 7 bases, with 10 bases between. The CDR3 runs to 15 residues. CDR1 and CDR2 from the germline V gene are KGHSH and LQKENI.

CDR3 DNA sequence: TGCGCCAGCAGTGAGTCTTCTCGGGGGTACACCGGGGAGCTGTTTTTT. Translated: CASSESSRGYTGELFF. V usage is TRBV10-1 and J usage is TRBJ2-2; maybe TRBD2 (6 bases). V was pared by 0 bases and J by 3 bases, with 11 bases between. There are 16 residues in the CDR3. CDR1 and CDR2 (germline): WNHNN, SYGVQD (reference sequence).

The chain carries TRBV4-3 and TRBJ1-4; D gene ambiguous. V lost 4 bases and J 4 bases, leaving 10 bases between the germline ends. The CDR3 covers 14 residues. Germline lookup yields CDR1 LGHNA and CDR2 YSLEER. The CDR3 spells CASSPRGFNEKLFF. The CDR3 region has the DNA TGCGCCAGCAGCCCGCGAGGATTTAATGAAAAACTGTTTTTT.

The chain combines TRBV6-1 with TRBJ2-7; 9 positions match TRBD1. The length of the CDR3 is 15 residues. The germline V gene encodes CDR1 MNHNS and CDR2 SASEGT. V dropped 2 bases and J dropped 2; count of bases not matched to a gene: 4. The CDR3 DNA follows: TGTGCCAGCAGTGAACAGGGACAGGGTACCTACGAGCAGTACTTC. Amino acids: CASSEQGQGTYEQYF.

CDR3 sequence: CASHGQKNSPLHF. As DNA, the CDR3 is TGTGCCAGCCACGGACAGAAAAATTCACCCCTCCACTTT. The chain carries TRBV6-5 and TRBJ1-6; maybe TRBD1 (6 bases). This CDR3 is built from 13 residues. The V end was cut by 8 bases, the J end by 7 bases, with 12 bases between. In germline, CDR1 is MNHEY, CDR2 SVGAGI.

The rearrangement links TRBV28 to TRBJ2-3, with D uncertain. Germline V gene lookup returns CDR1 MDHEN and CDR2 SYDVKM. CDR3 length: 12 amino acids. V was pared by 4 bases and J by 4 bases, with 6 bases between. CDR3 protein: CASSSEPDTQYF. In DNA, the CDR3 is TGTGCCAGCAGTTCGGAGCCAGATACGCAGTATTTT.

V and J are TRBV19 and TRBJ1-2, with 8 bases lining up with TRBD1. The V and J ends lost 6 bases and 3 bases, in that order; junction bases with no gene match: 3. The CDR3 loop spans 13 amino acids. Per germline, CDR1 LNHDA and CDR2 SQIVND (reference sequence). The CDR3 sequence is CASRLDRDYGYTF. In DNA form, the CDR3 reads TGTGCCAGTAGATTGGACAGGGACTATGGCTACACCTTC.

At least ten counts were recorded for this clone. This chain joins TRBV6-2 or TRBV6-3 and TRBJ2-7, with 7 positions matching TRBD1. The germline CDR1 and CDR2 sequences are MNHEY and SVGEGT. The CDR3 has 15 residues. The V gene end was trimmed by 4 bases and the J gene end by 0 bases; junction bases not matched to a gene: 6. Here the CDR3 reads CASSSMDRFSYEQYF. The DNA for the CDR3 is TGTGCCAGCAGTTCTATGGACAGGTTCTCCTACGAGCAGTACTTC.

This chain uses TRBV11-2 with TRBJ2-7, with a weak D call TRBD1 (6 bases). The CDR3 is made up of 13 amino acids. CDR1 is SGHAT and CDR2 is FQNNGV in the germline V gene. The V gene lost 1 base and the J gene lost 5 bases, with 9 bases spanning the gap. This chain's CDR3 is CASSLGPGDEQYF. The CDR3 nucleotides are TGTGCCAGCAGCTTAGGGCCAGGGGACGAGCAGTACTTC.

CDR3 in amino acids: CASSLSPRQGTEAFF. For the CDR3, the DNA is TGTGCCAGCAGTTTATCGCCGCGACAGGGCACTGAAGCTTTCTTT. J is TRBJ1-1 and V is TRBV27; 7 bases map to TRBD1. The germline CDR1 and CDR2 sequences are MNHEY and SMNVEV (reference sequence). The CDR3 contains 15 residues. V shed 0 bases and J 4 bases; nucleotides not matched to a gene: 5.

The chain employs TRBV10-2 and TRBJ2-2; TRBD2 might be the D (6 bases). The CDR3 length is 13 residues. The V gene lost 10 bases and the J gene lost 3 bases, with 12 bases spanning the gap. Germline lookup yields CDR1 WSHSY and CDR2 SAAADI. The CDR3 reads CAIRDSYTGELFF. CDR3 DNA: TGCGCCATACGGGACTCCTACACCGGGGAGCTGTTTTTT.

This chain joins TRBV15 and TRBJ2-1; D is perhaps TRBD2 (5 bases). The CDR3 extends over 18 amino acids. Germline V lookup: CDR1 LNHNV, CDR2 YYDKDF (reference sequence). Trimming pared 0 bases from V and 0 bases from J, leaving 15 bases between. CDR3 amino acids: CATSRDEGYPGSYNEQFF. CDR3 sequence (DNA): TGTGCCACCAGCAGAGATGAGGGTTACCCCGGCTCCTACAATGAGCAGTTCTTC.

The chain recombines TRBV29-1 with TRBJ1-2, with 8 bases lining up with TRBD1. V shed 1 base, J shed 6 bases, and the junction held 4 bases outside the gene matches. There are 13 residues in the CDR3. The germline V gene has CDR1 SQVTM and CDR2 ANQGSEA. The CDR3 spells CSVEGQGSDGYTF. As DNA, the CDR3 is TGCAGCGTTGAAGGACAGGGGTCGGATGGCTACACCTTC. The whole variable domain, remainder taken from reference TRBV29-1 and TRBJ1-2, is SAVISQKPSRDICQRGTSLTIQCQVDSQVTMMFWYRQQPGQSLTLIATANQGSEATYESGFVIDKFPISRPNLTFSTLTVSNMSPEDSSIYLCSVEGQGSDGYTFGSGTRLTVV.